This section outlines one T cell receptor beta chain sequence together with its context. The antigen is unknown. The data belong to a study of PD-1 blockade in mismatch repair-deficient tumors. Time point: approximately 10-day in vitro stimulation with candidate mutation-associated neoantigen peptide 1. After removal of 4 bases from V and 0 bases from J, the junction contained 3 bases not matched to a gene. CDR3 length equals 14 residues. Germline V gene sequence: CDR1 GTSNPN, CDR2 SVGIG (reference sequence). The method was immunoSEQ multiplex PCR; TCRdb's version includes in-frame clones alone and lacks a portion of them. The sample carries roughly 9,000 clones, over 75% recorded once.

This chain connects TRBV30 to TRBJ2-7; 10 positions agree with TRBD2. Sequences were derived from cells cultured in vitro, sampled from a patient treated with pembrolizumab. The receptor was derived from an adult with mismatch repair-deficient cancer. The CDR3 here is CAWTSGRSSYEQYF. As DNA, the CDR3 is TGTGCCTGGACTAGCGGGAGAAGCTCCTACGAGCAGTACTTC.